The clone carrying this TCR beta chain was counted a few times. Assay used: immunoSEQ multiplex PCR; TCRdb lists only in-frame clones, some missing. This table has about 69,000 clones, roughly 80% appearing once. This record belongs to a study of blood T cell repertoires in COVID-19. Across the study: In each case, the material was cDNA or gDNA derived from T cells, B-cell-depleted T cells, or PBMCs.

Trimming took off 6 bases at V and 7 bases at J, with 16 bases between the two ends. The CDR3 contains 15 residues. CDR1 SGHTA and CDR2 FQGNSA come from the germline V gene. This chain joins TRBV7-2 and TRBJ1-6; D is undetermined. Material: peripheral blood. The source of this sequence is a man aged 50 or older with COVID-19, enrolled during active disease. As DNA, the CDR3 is TGTGCCAGCAGGCCCCCTCGACACCCCAATTCACCCCTCCACTTT. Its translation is CASRPPRHPNSPLHF.